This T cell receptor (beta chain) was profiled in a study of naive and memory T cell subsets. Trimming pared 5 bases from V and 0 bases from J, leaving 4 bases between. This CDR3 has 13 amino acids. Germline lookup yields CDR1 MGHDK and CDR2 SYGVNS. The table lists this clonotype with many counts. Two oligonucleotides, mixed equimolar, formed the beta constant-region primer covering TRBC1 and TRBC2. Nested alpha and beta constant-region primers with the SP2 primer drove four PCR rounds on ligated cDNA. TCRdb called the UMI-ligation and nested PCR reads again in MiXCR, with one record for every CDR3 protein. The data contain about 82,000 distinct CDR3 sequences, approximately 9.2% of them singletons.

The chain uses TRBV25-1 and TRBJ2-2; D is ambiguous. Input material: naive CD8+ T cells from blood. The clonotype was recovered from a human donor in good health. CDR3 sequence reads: CASSLPNTGELFF. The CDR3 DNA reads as TGTGCCAGCAGTCTCCCGAACACCGGGGAGCTGTTTTTT.